Listed below are T cell receptor beta chains from one sample, sequenced in a study of T cell repertoires in cytomegalovirus infection. Their antigens are not known. TCRdb reanalysed the reads using MiXCR and keeps one entry per CDR3 protein. The sample lists about 330,000 distinct CDR3 sequences; roughly 34% were seen once. The source material was cultured PBMCs, sampled from culture after CMV antigen stimulation. These receptors came from a human donor in good health (CMV status not recorded). Some clones in this sample may be carry-over from other donors' samples. Each CDR3 is given with its conserved first and last residue. The D gene is left open where the match is weak. For some rows the clone size is stated as once, few or many, or as a class when expanded; others skip it.

abundance: NA
v_gene: TRBV20-1
d_gene: NA
j_gene: TRBJ2-1
len: 14
CDR3aa: CSAMVALTYNEQFF
CDR3nt: TGCAGTGCTATGGTAGCGCTCACCTACAATGAGCAGTTCTTC

abundance: once
v_gene: TRBV4-1
d_gene: NA
j_gene: TRBJ1-2
len: 17
CDR3aa: CASSQDRDKSTNYGYTF
CDR3nt: TGCGCCAGCAGCCAAGATCGGGACAAGTCAACTAACTATGGCTACACCTTC

abundance: NA
v_gene: TRBV20-1
d_gene: NA
j_gene: TRBJ1-6
len: 13
CDR3aa: CSASRSRNSPLHF
CDR3nt: TGCAGTGCTAGTAGGTCCAGGAATTCACCCCTCCACTTT

abundance: NA
v_gene: TRBV11-2
d_gene: TRBD2
j_gene: TRBJ2-5
len: 18
CDR3aa: CASSDLRVLAGIQETQYF
CDR3nt: TGTGCCAGCAGCGATTTAAGGGTGCTAGCGGGGATACAAGAGACCCAGTACTTC

abundance: NA
v_gene: TRBV19
d_gene: NA
j_gene: TRBJ2-6
len: 17
CDR3aa: CASSIYQGLSGANVLTF
CDR3nt: TGTGCCAGTAGTATTTACCAGGGGCTCTCTGGGGCCAACGTCCTGACTTTC

abundance: few
v_gene: TRBV29-1
d_gene: TRBD2
j_gene: TRBJ2-3
len: 13
CDR3aa: CSVKRGLTDTQYF
CDR3nt: TGCAGCGTTAAGCGGGGTCTCACAGATACGCAGTATTTT

abundance: NA
v_gene: TRBV6-2/TRBV6-3
d_gene: NA
j_gene: TRBJ2-5
len: 11
CDR3aa: CASSYWETQYF
CDR3nt: TGTGCCAGCAGTTATTGGGAGACCCAGTACTTC

abundance: few
v_gene: TRBV7-2
d_gene: TRBD1
j_gene: TRBJ2-1
len: 14
CDR3aa: CASSLGTGRNEQFF
CDR3nt: TGTGCCAGCAGCTTAGGGACAGGGCGCAATGAGCAGTTCTTC

abundance: few
v_gene: TRBV5-4
d_gene: TRBD1
j_gene: TRBJ2-2
len: 15
CDR3aa: CASSRDRLNTGELFF
CDR3nt: TGTGCCAGCAGCCGGGACAGATTGAACACCGGGGAGCTGTTTTTT

abundance: NA
v_gene: TRBV7-9
d_gene: NA
j_gene: TRBJ2-1
len: 13
CDR3aa: CASSRFRGNEQFF
CDR3nt: TGTGCCAGCAGCCGCTTTCGGGGGAATGAGCAGTTCTTC

abundance: NA
v_gene: TRBV18
d_gene: NA
j_gene: TRBJ2-1
len: 17
CDR3aa: CASSPPLIAASYNEQFF
CDR3nt: TGTGCCAGCTCACCGCCCCTAATAGCGGCCTCCTACAATGAGCAGTTCTTC

abundance: few
v_gene: TRBV6-6
d_gene: NA
j_gene: TRBJ2-1
len: 15
CDR3aa: CASSYPDLSYNEQFF
CDR3nt: TGTGCCAGCAGTTACCCCGACCTCTCCTACAATGAGCAGTTCTTC

abundance: NA
v_gene: TRBV4-1
d_gene: NA
j_gene: TRBJ2-6
len: 16
CDR3aa: CASSHPAGSGANVLTF
CDR3nt: TGCGCCAGCAGCCACCCGGCCGGTTCTGGGGCCAACGTCCTGACTTTC

abundance: many
v_gene: TRBV7-2
d_gene: NA
j_gene: TRBJ2-1
len: 15
CDR3aa: CASSVDRTRSREQFF
CDR3nt: TGTGCCAGCAGCGTAGACAGGACCAGATCAAGGGAGCAGTTCTTC

abundance: many
v_gene: TRBV20-1
d_gene: TRBD2
j_gene: TRBJ2-3
len: 13
CDR3aa: CSAPPSGSFTQYF
CDR3nt: TGCAGTGCCCCCCCTAGCGGGAGTTTTACGCAGTATTTT

abundance: few
v_gene: TRBV7-9
d_gene: TRBD1
j_gene: TRBJ2-2
len: 16
CDR3aa: CASSNRDRVDTGELFF
CDR3nt: TGTGCCAGCAGCAACCGGGACAGGGTCGACACCGGGGAGCTGTTTTTT

abundance: many
v_gene: TRBV11-2
d_gene: TRBD2
j_gene: TRBJ2-3
len: 16
CDR3aa: CASSLGAGGSTDTQYF
CDR3nt: TGTGCCAGCAGCTTAGGGGCGGGAGGGAGCACAGATACGCAGTATTTT

abundance: NA
v_gene: TRBV19
d_gene: TRBD2
j_gene: TRBJ2-7
len: 15
CDR3aa: CASRLTSGLTYEQYF
CDR3nt: TGTGCCAGTAGACTCACTAGCGGGCTAACCTACGAGCAGTACTTC

abundance: NA
v_gene: TRBV7-2
d_gene: NA
j_gene: TRBJ2-4
len: 16
CDR3aa: CASSPPGVRAKNIQYF
CDR3nt: TGTGCCAGCAGCCCACCGGGGGTTCGGGCCAAAAACATTCAGTACTTC

abundance: NA
v_gene: TRBV28
d_gene: NA
j_gene: TRBJ2-2
len: 16
CDR3aa: CASSFPPGRNSGELFF
CDR3nt: TGTGCCAGCAGTTTTCCTCCTGGCAGGAACTCCGGGGAGCTGTTTTTT

abundance: NA
v_gene: TRBV6-6
d_gene: NA
j_gene: TRBJ1-1
len: 15
CDR3aa: CASSYAMSADTEAFF
CDR3nt: TGTGCCAGCAGTTATGCGATGTCAGCGGATACTGAAGCTTTCTTT